The rows below give T cell receptor beta chains drawn from one sample of a study of response to subunit inactivated influenza vaccine. TCRdb analysed the RT-PCR reads with MiXCR anew, one entry per CDR3 protein. The sample carries around 650,000 distinct CDR3 sequences, around 14% recorded once. The sequenced sample was PBMCs from blood, obtained 11 to 12 days after vaccination. These receptors originate from a middle-aged man who received an inactivated influenza vaccine. The CDR3 runs from the conserved cysteine through the conserved F or W. D genes are given only for firm matches. Clone size is stated in some rows and not others, as once, few, many or a class when expanded.

V gene	J gene	D gene	clone size	CDR3 DNA	CDR3 protein
TRBV27	TRBJ2-3	NA	NA	TGTGCCAGCAGTCCCATTTGGGGATGGGGCACAGATACGCAGTATTTT	CASSPIWGWGTDTQYF
TRBV7-2	TRBJ2-5	TRBD1	NA	TGTGCCAGCAGCTTTGGAGGACAGGGGTCCGGGACCCAGTACTTC	CASSFGGQGSGTQYF
TRBV10-3	TRBJ1-2	NA	NA	TGTGCCACCCTAGGAGGGGCCTATGGCTACACCTTC	CATLGGAYGYTF
TRBV15	TRBJ2-5	NA	NA	TGTGCCACCAGCAGGGGAGACGGCGCCCTTCAAGAGACCCAGTACTTC	CATSRGDGALQETQYF
TRBV30	TRBJ1-1	NA	many	TGTGCCTGGAGTGTATTAACTGAAGCTTTCTTT	CAWSVLTEAFF
TRBV28	TRBJ2-1	NA	NA	TGTGCCAGCAGTTCCATTTTAAGCTCCTACAATGAGCAGTTCTTC	CASSSILSSYNEQFF
TRBV11-2	TRBJ2-5	NA	few	TGTGCCAGCAGCTTAGATCGAACCGGGGGCCAAGAGACCCAGTACTTC	CASSLDRTGGQETQYF
TRBV6-2/TRBV6-3	TRBJ2-2	NA	few	TGTGCCAGCAGCGCTTCTAACCGGGGTCGGACCGGGGAGCTGTTTTTT	CASSASNRGRTGELFF
TRBV6-1	TRBJ1-2	TRBD1	few	TGTGCCAGCAGTCTATCCGGGACAGGGGGACATTTTAACTATGGCTACACCTTC	CASSLSGTGGHFNYGYTF
TRBV4-1	TRBJ1-5	TRBD1	few	TGCGCCAGCAGCCAAGATGGGACAGGGGGATTTCAGCCCCAGCATTTT	CASSQDGTGGFQPQHF
TRBV12-3/TRBV12-4	TRBJ1-5	NA	few	TGTGCCAGCAGTTTAGGACGTCTAAAGGGCGGCAATCAGCCCCAGCATTTT	CASSLGRLKGGNQPQHF
TRBV7-2	TRBJ2-7	NA	few	TGTGCCAGCAGCTCCCAGCTTCTATACGAGCAGTACTTC	CASSSQLLYEQYF
TRBV4-3	TRBJ1-4	NA	NA	TGCGCCAGCAGCCAAGATGGTTGGGGGGAAAAACTGTTTTTT	CASSQDGWGEKLFF
TRBV5-6	TRBJ2-3	NA	many	TGTGCCAGCAGCTTGTCTTCTCGGACAGATACGCAGTATTTT	CASSLSSRTDTQYF
TRBV29-1	TRBJ2-5	TRBD1	many	TGCAGCGTGCGGGACAGGCTACAAGAGACCCAGTACTTC	CSVRDRLQETQYF
TRBV5-6	TRBJ2-3	NA	NA	TGTGCCAGCAGCCGGGTAAAGGCGGCCACAGATACGCAGTATTTT	CASSRVKAATDTQYF
TRBV7-9	TRBJ2-1	TRBD1	NA	TGTGCCAGCAGGACCGACAGGGGGTTCTACAATGAGCAGTTCTTC	CASRTDRGFYNEQFF
TRBV4-2	TRBJ2-5	TRBD2	few	TGTGCCAGCAGCCAAGCGACTAGCGGGGGGGCAGAGACCCAGTACTTC	CASSQATSGGAETQYF
TRBV4-2	TRBJ2-2	NA	few	TGTGCCAGCAGCCGGGAAACCGGGACCCCGGGCTTGTTTTTT	CASSRETGTPGLFF
TRBV5-1	TRBJ1-4	NA	NA	TGCGCCAGCAGCTTGGATCTGACAACTAATGAAAAACTGTTTTTT	CASSLDLTTNEKLFF
TRBV4-3	TRBJ2-1	TRBD2	many	TGCGCCAGCAGCCCCTCTTACGGGGGGACGGGTGAGCAGTTCTTC	CASSPSYGGTGEQFF
TRBV7-2	TRBJ2-2	NA	NA	TGTGCCAGCAGCTCCCCTCGAGGATCCACCGGGGAGCTGTTTTTT	CASSSPRGSTGELFF
TRBV18	TRBJ1-1	NA	few	TGTGCCAGCTCACCACAGGCTAACAGACAAAACACTGAAGCTTTCTTT	CASSPQANRQNTEAFF
TRBV12-3/TRBV12-4	TRBJ2-4	TRBD1	few	TGTGCCAGCAGTTCTTTAACAGGGGGACCCAAAAACATTCAGTACTTC	CASSSLTGGPKNIQYF
TRBV4-3	TRBJ2-3	NA	NA	TGCGCCAGCAGCCGACTAGTTTCAGATACGCAGTATTTT	CASSRLVSDTQYF
TRBV7-9	TRBJ1-2	NA	few	TGTGCCAGCAGCTTAGCAGGGGTTGGGTATGGCTACACCTTC	CASSLAGVGYGYTF
TRBV5-1	TRBJ1-2	TRBD1	once	TGCGCCAGCAGCTCGGGACAGGGGAACTATCGCTACACCTTC	CASSSGQGNYRYTF
TRBV6-2/TRBV6-3	TRBJ2-1	TRBD2	NA	TGTGCCAGCTCTGCGGGGCTAGCGGGAGGGCTCAATGAGCAGTTCTTC	CASSAGLAGGLNEQFF
TRBV5-1	TRBJ2-7	NA	NA	TGCGCCAGCAGCCGGGGGGCCGGGACACAGTACTTC	CASSRGAGTQYF